Below are 25 T cell receptor beta chains sequenced from a single sample in a study of T cells after yellow fever vaccination. TCRdb redid the calling of the 5' RACE reads with MiXCR, one entry per CDR3 protein. Here the sample spans hundreds of thousands of distinct CDR3 sequences, around 3.6% being singletons. The sample in question was PBMCs, obtained on the day of the yellow fever booster vaccination. The receptor set was obtained from a man between 18 and 29 years old who received the YFV17D yellow fever vaccine.

Concerning this clonotype itself: A much larger clone is a single base away; this may be a read error. The CDR3 nucleotides are TGTGCCAGCAGCTTGGCTTGGGGGGGGCGCTGCGAGCAGTACTTC. Protein: CASSLAWGGRCEQYF. V gene TRBV7-2 combines with J gene TRBJ2-7, with D maybe TRBD2 (7 bases). CDR1 is SGHTA and CDR2 is FQGNSA in the germline V gene. The CDR3 covers 15 residues. The V end lost 3 bases, the J end lost 6 bases, and 18 bases lay between the germline ends.

This clonotype was detected many times. The CDR3 loop reads CASSYTGAFSNQPQHF. CDR3 in DNA: TGTGCCAGCAGCTACACAGGGGCTTTTAGCAATCAGCCCCAGCATTTT. The chain carries TRBV7-2 and TRBJ1-5, with 7 bases that match TRBD1. Per the germline V gene, CDR1 is SGHTA and CDR2 is FQGNSA. J was trimmed by 0 bases and V by 4 bases; bases with no gene match: 6. This CDR3 region has 16 residues.

A few counts support this clonotype. The chain carries TRBV4-3 and TRBJ1-1; D is possibly TRBD1 (5 bases). The CDR3 contains 16 residues. V was pared by 0 bases and J by 1 base, with 12 bases between. Germline assignment: CDR1 LGHNA and CDR2 YSLEER. DNA for the CDR3: TGCGCCAGCAGCCAAGATCTCCCCGGGGGGAACACTGAAGCTTTCTTT. Its protein is CASSQDLPGGNTEAFF.

This clonotype was seen more than once but under ten times. The chain joins TRBV29-1 to TRBJ1-2, with D tentatively TRBD1 (6 bases). Germline CDR1 and CDR2: SQVTM and ANQGSEA. V was clipped by 5 bases and J by 5 bases, with 15 bases between them. The CDR3 sequence is 13 residues long. The CDR3 protein is CSVKNTGLYGYTF. The DNA of the CDR3 is TGCAGCGTTAAGAACACAGGGTTGTATGGCTACACCTTC.

This clonotype was detected many times. CDR3: CASSEAPSLTGELFF. The DNA of the CDR3 is TGTGCCAGCAGTGAAGCACCTAGCCTCACCGGGGAGCTGTTTTTT. V usage is TRBV2 and J usage is TRBJ2-2, with D possibly matching TRBD2 (5 bases). Germline V gene data show CDR1 as SNHLY and CDR2 as FYNNEI. V was pared by 0 bases and J by 4 bases, with 9 bases between. There are 15 residues in the CDR3.

The chain employs TRBV6-1 and TRBJ2-3; D is uncertain. Trimming took off 2 bases at V and 4 bases at J, with 13 bases between the two ends. CDR3 length: 15 residues. The germline gives CDR1 MNHNS, CDR2 SASEGT. In DNA form, the CDR3 reads TGTGCCAGCAGTGAAAGGGTATGGGGATCAGATACGCAGTATTTT. Translating it yields CASSERVWGSDTQYF.

This clonotype was seen many times. In nucleotides, the CDR3 is TGTGCCAGCAGCTTAACAGGACAGGGAGGAAACACCATATATTTT. As protein: CASSLTGQGGNTIYF. The chain is built from TRBV7-3 and TRBJ1-3; TRBD1 matches 8 bases. From germline, CDR1 is SGHTA and CDR2 FQGTGA. This CDR3 is built from 15 residues. Germline trimming cut 0 bases from V and 4 bases from J; bases unmatched to any gene: 2.

This clonotype was seen a handful of times. The rearrangement links TRBV18 to TRBJ2-3; 8 nucleotides agree with TRBD2. J gave up 5 bases and V 3 bases, and 13 bases lay outside the gene matches. CDR1 and CDR2 from the germline V gene are KGHSH and LQKENI. The CDR3 loop spans 17 amino acids. CDR3 in amino acids: CASSPSAAGGPGDTQYF. As DNA, the CDR3 is TGTGCCAGCTCACCCTCGGCCGCGGGGGGTCCCGGAGATACGCAGTATTTT.

This clonotype was observed at least ten times. The CDR3 DNA reads TGTGCCAGCAGCTTGGGATTGGGCCATGAAAAACTGTTTTTT. Protein: CASSLGLGHEKLFF. The V and J genes are TRBV5-5 and TRBJ1-4; D gene uncertain. This CDR3 has 14 amino acids. Trimming removed 0 bases from V and 6 bases from J, with 9 bases in between. CDR1 is SGHKS and CDR2 is YYEKEE in the germline V gene (reference sequence).

This clonotype was seen more than once but under ten times. This chain links TRBV20-1 with TRBJ2-5, with a possible D match to TRBD2 (5 bases). CDR3 length equals 16 residues. V lost 2 bases, J lost 0 bases, and 16 bases lay in between. CDR1 is DFQATT, CDR2 SNEGSKA, per germline (reference sequence). CDR3: CSARPTLALYQETQYF. CDR3 coding DNA: TGCAGTGCTAGACCCACCCTAGCTTTGTACCAAGAGACCCAGTACTTC.

This clonotype was counted ten times or more. The rearrangement links TRBV5-1 to TRBJ2-5, with D possibly TRBD2 on 7 matching bases. The ends were cut back, 4 bases at V and 5 bases at J, with 18 bases in the middle. Germline values: CDR1 SGHRS, CDR2 YFSETQ. The CDR3 has 15 residues. CDR3 protein: CASSAGRGGRETQYF. CDR3 DNA: TGCGCCAGCAGCGCTGGTAGGGGGGGCCGGGAGACCCAGTACTTC.

This clonotype was found many times. This chain joins TRBV5-1 and TRBJ2-3; 8 bases are shared with TRBD1. This CDR3 region has 15 residues. CDR1 is SGHRS, CDR2 YFSETQ, per germline. The V gene end was trimmed by 0 bases and the J gene end by 2 bases; junction bases not matched to a gene: 2. The CDR3 reads CASSLDRGDTDTQYF. The CDR3 coding sequence is TGCGCCAGCAGCTTGGACAGGGGGGACACAGATACGCAGTATTTT.

Only a few counts were recorded for this clonotype. The J gene is TRBJ2-5, the V gene TRBV18, with 9 nucleotides matching TRBD2. With V trimmed by 1 base and J by 5 bases, 5 bases remained unmatched. The V gene's germline CDR1 is KGHSH and CDR2 LQKENI. The CDR3 sequence is 15 residues long. The CDR3 coding sequence is TGTGCCAGCTCACCACGGAGCGGGGGGCAGGAGACCCAGTACTTC. It codes for CASSPRSGGQETQYF. Filled out from reference TRBV18 and TRBJ2-5, the complete variable domain reads NAGVMQNPRHLVRRRGQEARLRCSPMKGHSHVYWYRQLPEEGLKFMVYLQKENIIDESGMPKERFSAEFPKEGPSILRIQQVVRGDSAAYFCASSPRSGGQETQYFGPGTRLLVL.

This chain links TRBV28 with TRBJ1-5; D may be TRBD1 (6 bases). This CDR3 has 12 amino acids. The germline V gene has CDR1 MDHEN and CDR2 SYDVKM. Trimming shortened V by 7 bases and J by 7 bases, and 11 bases separated the two germline ends. The chain's CDR3 is CASTQGGQPQHF. The DNA of the CDR3 is TGTGCCAGCACCCAAGGGGGACAGCCCCAGCATTTT.

Regarding this clonotype: One end of the junction does not line up with germline, which may come from a read error. The chain has TRBV7-2 and TRBJ2-1; possibly TRBD2 for D (6 bases). This CDR3 has 14 amino acids. Germline V lookup: CDR1 SGHTA, CDR2 FQGNSA. CDR3 loop: CASSATRNYNERFF. The CDR3 bases are TGTGCCAGCAGCGCGACTAGAAACTACAATGAGCGGTTCTTC.

The sample holds many counts of this clonotype. The chain couples TRBV19 to TRBJ1-5, with a tentative D call TRBD1 (6 bases). The CDR3 is 15 residues long. Germline V lookup: CDR1 LNHDA, CDR2 SQIVND (reference sequence). Trimming cost V 6 bases and J 1 base, with 13 bases left between them. The CDR3 loop is CASRNQGTSNQPQHF. The CDR3 DNA reads TGTGCCAGTAGAAACCAGGGGACCAGCAATCAGCCCCAGCATTTT.

This clonotype was found a few times. The J gene is TRBJ2-3, the V gene TRBV19, with a weak D call TRBD2 (5 bases). There are 14 residues in the CDR3. In germline, CDR1 is LNHDA, CDR2 SQIVND (reference sequence). Trimming stripped 5 bases from V and 4 bases from J, with 13 bases between. The CDR3 DNA reads TGTGCCAGTAGTTCCCGGACTGGACCAGATACGCAGTATTTT. Translated: CASSSRTGPDTQYF.

This clonotype was recorded many times. This chain uses TRBV6-4 with TRBJ2-1; either TRBD1 or TRBD2 may fit D (5 bases each). The CDR3 consists of 13 residues. Germline-derived CDR1 and CDR2 are MRHNA and SNTAGT. Between the trimmed V and J ends, which lost 3 bases and 6 bases, there was a span of 9 bases. CDR3 in amino acids: CASSESGTNEQFF. In DNA form, the CDR3 reads TGTGCCAGCAGTGAGTCAGGGACCAATGAGCAGTTCTTC.

This chain links TRBV28 with TRBJ2-6, with D uncertain. V was shortened by 8 bases and J by 6 bases, with 11 bases between the two germline ends. CDR1 MDHEN and CDR2 SYDVKM come from the germline V gene. The CDR3 totals 13 residues. CDR3 bases: TGTGCCAGCTTCGACGTAGTGGCCAACGTCCTGACTTTC. This translates into CASFDVVANVLTF.

This clonotype was recorded a few times. The chain joins TRBV2 to TRBJ2-3, with 7 nucleotides matching TRBD2. The V gene end was trimmed by 4 bases and the J gene end by 5 bases; junction bases not matched to a gene: 6. Germline V lookup: CDR1 SNHLY, CDR2 FYNNEI. The CDR3 totals 14 residues. The CDR3 DNA sequence: TGTGCCAGCAGTGTAAGCGGGGTGGGAGATACGCAGTATTTT. It codes for CASSVSGVGDTQYF.

This clonotype has a count of ten or more. CDR3 protein: CASSPARTGFYEQYV. The CDR3 DNA is TGTGCCAGCAGCCCGGCAAGGACAGGGTTCTACGAGCAGTACGTC. The chain has TRBV7-2 and TRBJ2-7; 8 bases are shared with TRBD1. Trimming removed 5 bases from V and 3 bases from J; junction bases left unmatched: 9. Germline-derived CDR1 and CDR2 are SGHTA and FQGNSA. The CDR3 has 15 amino acids.

This clonotype showed up just a few times. The chain links TRBV6-1 to TRBJ2-2, with 7 bases lining up with TRBD1. The germline V gene encodes CDR1 MNHNS and CDR2 SASEGT. The V gene end was trimmed by 3 bases and the J gene end by 8 bases; junction bases not matched to a gene: 6. This CDR3 has 14 amino acids. In DNA form, the CDR3 reads TGTGCCAGCAGTGATCAGGGGGTATTTGGGGAGCTGTTTTTT. It is translated as CASSDQGVFGELFF.

This clonotype occurred many times. V is TRBV7-9 and J is TRBJ2-1; tentatively, D is TRBD2 (6 bases). Germline CDR1 is SEHNR and CDR2 is FQNEAQ (reference sequence). Trimming left V 5 bases short and J 9 bases short, with 17 bases between. The CDR3 spans 14 residues. CDR3 DNA: TGTGCCAGCAGCGGCGGGACCCCATTCGTTGAGCAGTTCTTC. Translating it yields CASSGGTPFVEQFF.

In its sample, this clonotype was seen a few times. The CDR3 DNA reads as TGTGCCACCAGTGATTCTGGCACATGGGGAGAGACCCAGTACTTC. Translated: CATSDSGTWGETQYF. The chain recombines TRBV24-1 with TRBJ2-5; D not resolved. This CDR3 spans 15 amino acids. Germline CDR1 is KGHDR and CDR2 is SFDVKD. Trimming took 2 bases from V and 4 from J, leaving 13 bases between them.

The chain joins TRBV20-1 to TRBJ2-5; TRBD2 agrees at 7 bases. The germline V gene has CDR1 DFQATT and CDR2 SNEGSKA (reference sequence). The CDR3 spans 12 residues. V lost 6 bases, J lost 7 bases, and 8 bases stayed unmatched. CDR3 loop: CSAGLAGGTQYF. CDR3 coding DNA: TGCAGTGCAGGTTTAGCGGGCGGGACCCAGTACTTC.